Shown below are 31 T cell receptor beta chains from a single sample sequenced in a study of cytomegalovirus exposure and HLA in healthy donors. Researchers ran the PCR with 60 Vbeta and 13 Jbeta primers. TCRdb's table, derived via immunoSEQ multiplex PCR, lists solely in-frame clones and lacks some. The table records some 120,000 clones, 70% to 80% of them present only once. Sequenced: PBMCs. The receptors originated from a man aged 25-45 years in good health and CMV-seropositive.

The chain couples TRBV28 to TRBJ1-2; TRBD1 matches 9 bases. V was clipped by 4 bases and J by 4 bases; unmatched bases: 13. The CDR3 is 17 residues long. Germline V gene sequence: CDR1 MDHEN, CDR2 SYDVKM. The CDR3 loop reads CASSSSPGQGFSYGYTF. The CDR3, as DNA: TGTGCCAGCAGTTCTTCCCCGGGACAGGGCTTCTCCTATGGCTACACCTTC.

The chain recombines TRBV27 with TRBJ1-1; D perhaps matches TRBD1 (6 bases). Germline CDR1 reads MNHEY; CDR2 reads SMNVEV (reference sequence). The CDR3 covers 15 residues. With 5 bases removed from V and 1 base from J, the gap between germline ends came to 14 bases. CDR3 residues: CASSPYREWNTEAFF. The CDR3, as DNA: TGTGCCAGCAGTCCCTACAGGGAATGGAACACTGAAGCTTTCTTT.

The genes are TRBV5-6 and TRBJ1-1; D is perhaps TRBD1 (6 bases). CDR1 is SGHDT and CDR2 is YYEEEE in the germline V gene. This CDR3 contains 15 residues. V was cut by 4 bases and J by 9 bases, with 22 bases left in between. Written as DNA, the CDR3 is TGTGCCAGCAGCACCTCATACAGGGTTGACGAGAAAGCTTTCTTT. Encoded protein: CASSTSYRVDEKAFF. Drawing the rest from reference TRBV5-6 and TRBJ1-1, the complete variable domain is DAGVTQSPTHLIKTRGQQVTLRCSPKSGHDTVSWYQQALGQGPQFIFQYYEEEERQRGNFPDRFSGHQFPNYSSELNVNALLLGDSALYLCASSTSYRVDEKAFFGQGTRLTVV.

A remark on this clone: A junction end diverges from the germline sequence, so it may reflect a read error. The CDR3 DNA is TGTGCTAGCAGCTCCCGAACCGTCAGGGAACGAAACACCATATATTTT. Translated: CASSSRTVRERNTIYF. The chain carries TRBV7-7 and TRBJ1-3, with D possibly matching TRBD1 (5 bases). Germline V gene data show CDR1 as SSHAT and CDR2 as FNYEAQ (reference sequence). The CDR3 covers 16 residues.

This chain joins TRBV5-1 and TRBJ2-1; 7 bases are a match to TRBD1. Trimming removed 7 bases from V and 10 bases from J; junction bases left unmatched: 14. This CDR3 has 14 residues. Germline V CDR1 and CDR2: SGHRS, YFSETQ. CDR3 sequence (DNA): TGCGCCAGCCAAGAACAAGGACAGGTAGGAGAGCAGTTCTTC. Amino acids: CASQEQGQVGEQFF.

The rearrangement joins TRBV7-9 to TRBJ2-3, with a tentative D call TRBD1 (5 bases). V was clipped by 5 bases and J by 2 bases, with 14 bases between them. CDR3 length: 15 residues. Germline CDR1 is SEHNR and CDR2 is FQNEAQ (reference sequence). The CDR3 here is CASSENQGYTDTQYF. The DNA of the CDR3 is TGTGCCAGCAGCGAGAACCAGGGATACACAGATACGCAGTATTTT.

The genes are TRBV4-2 and TRBJ2-3, with 12 bases that match TRBD2. The CDR3 is made up of 18 amino acids. Germline trimming cut 1 base from V and 1 base from J; bases unmatched to any gene: 6. Germline lookup yields CDR1 LGHNA and CDR2 YNFKEQ. CDR3 loop: CASSQAPRTSGGTDTQYF. The CDR3 DNA follows: TGTGCCAGCAGCCAAGCCCCCCGGACTAGCGGGGGCACAGATACGCAGTATTTT.

J is TRBJ2-1 and V is TRBV5-6, with D tentatively TRBD1 (5 bases). CDR1 and CDR2 from the germline V gene are SGHDT and YYEEEE. V was shortened by 4 bases and J by 4 bases, with 9 bases between the two germline ends. The CDR3 length is 13 residues. CDR3 amino acids: CASSQDRYNEQFF. The CDR3 DNA reads TGTGCCAGCAGCCAAGACAGATACAATGAGCAGTTCTTC.

The rearrangement joins TRBV4-1 to TRBJ2-7, with 14 bases identical to TRBD2. V lost 2 bases to trimming and J lost 5 bases; unmatched junction nucleotides: 5. Germline V gene sequence: CDR1 MGHRA, CDR2 YSYEKL. The CDR3 runs 16 residues. The CDR3 protein is CASSQSGLAGVHEQYF. In nucleotides, the CDR3 is TGCGCCAGCAGCCAATCGGGACTAGCGGGAGTACACGAGCAGTACTTC.

The V and J genes are TRBV4-3 and TRBJ1-6; tentatively, D is TRBD1 (6 bases). The V end was cut by 4 bases, the J end by 2 bases, with 18 bases between. CDR1 LGHNA and CDR2 YSLEER come from the germline V gene. This CDR3 is built from 18 residues. The chain's CDR3 is CASSPKIRGAAYNSPLHF. DNA for the CDR3: TGCGCCAGCAGCCCAAAGATTCGGGGGGCCGCCTATAATTCACCCCTCCACTTT.

The chain links TRBV4-1 to TRBJ1-1; 8 bases match TRBD1. This CDR3 contains 16 residues. Germline trimming cut 6 bases from V and 6 bases from J; bases unmatched to any gene: 15. From germline, CDR1 is MGHRA and CDR2 YSYEKL. CDR3 residues: CASRPIGQGYYAEAFF. The CDR3 DNA is TGCGCCAGCAGGCCGATTGGACAGGGATACTATGCTGAAGCTTTCTTT.

The chain recombines TRBV19 with TRBJ2-2; 12 bases line up with TRBD2. The CDR3 runs to 18 residues. The germline CDR1 and CDR2 sequences are LNHDA and SQIVND (reference sequence). V trimming: 1 base; J trimming: 2 bases; junction bases outside the gene matches: 5. This CDR3 is CASSIAPTSGRNTGELFF. In DNA, the CDR3 is TGTGCCAGTAGTATAGCTCCGACTAGCGGGAGAAACACCGGGGAGCTGTTTTTT.

This clone has just one count. This chain connects TRBV30 to TRBJ2-3; 10 nucleotides match TRBD2. Germline assignment: CDR1 GTSNPN and CDR2 SVGIG (reference sequence). J gave up 3 bases and V 5 bases, and 8 bases lay outside the gene matches. The CDR3 loop spans 15 amino acids. The CDR3 DNA follows: TGTGCCTGGGAGACCGCTAGCGGGGGTACAGATACGCAGTATTTT. Its protein product is CAWETASGGTDTQYF.

The genes are TRBV4-3 and TRBJ2-7, with D hard to call. Trimming took off 2 bases at V and 5 bases at J, with 13 bases between the two ends. This CDR3 spans 14 amino acids. Germline assignment: CDR1 LGHNA and CDR2 YSLEER. The chain's CDR3 is CASSQTPTGDEQYF. DNA for the CDR3: TGCGCCAGCAGCCAAACCCCAACGGGTGACGAGCAGTACTTC.

This clone has more than one count but fewer than ten. This sequence joins TRBV4-2 and TRBJ1-1, with 9 bases fitting TRBD1. Unmatched junction bases numbered 9, after V lost 4 bases and J lost 6 bases. CDR3 length: 15 residues. CDR1 and CDR2 from the germline V gene are LGHNA and YNFKEQ. CDR3 region: CASSRGDRVRSEAFF. The CDR3 DNA reads as TGTGCCAGCAGCCGGGGGGACAGGGTACGGTCTGAAGCTTTCTTT.

The chain is built from TRBV28 and TRBJ1-2; 8 bases are a match to TRBD1. This CDR3 region has 15 residues. The germline V gene encodes CDR1 MDHEN and CDR2 SYDVKM. The V segment lost 6 bases and the J segment 5 bases; nucleotides outside the gene matches: 11. The CDR3 DNA follows: TGTGCCAGCAGGGACTCCTCCGGGACAGGTTATGGCTACACCTTC. It translates to CASRDSSGTGYGYTF.

Concerning this clone: Sequence at one end of the junction differs from germline and may be a read error. The CDR3 spells CASGDRRSGANGLTF. DNA of the CDR3: TGTGCCAGCGGGGACAGAAGATCTGGGGCCAACGGCCTGACTTTC. V is TRBV7-3 and J is TRBJ2-6; 7 bases are shared with TRBD1. This CDR3 has 15 amino acids. Germline CDR1 reads SGHTA; CDR2 reads FQGTGA.

J is TRBJ2-7 and V is TRBV28; 8 bases are a match to TRBD2. Germline assignment: CDR1 MDHEN and CDR2 SYDVKM. The CDR3 extends over 16 amino acids. With 4 bases clipped from V and 2 bases from J, the junction kept 10 bases outside the gene matches. The CDR3 DNA is TGTGCCAGCAGTTGGACGGCCGGGACTAGGGCCTACGAGCAGTACTTC. Residues: CASSWTAGTRAYEQYF.

This chain joins TRBV4-3 and TRBJ1-6; TRBD1 agrees at 7 bases. The germline CDR1 and CDR2 sequences are LGHNA and YSLEER. The CDR3 runs to 15 residues. The V segment lost 2 bases and the J segment 9 bases; nucleotides outside the gene matches: 7. CDR3 sequence: CASSQLGQDLSPLHF. Written as DNA, the CDR3 is TGCGCCAGCAGCCAATTAGGACAGGACCTTTCACCCCTCCACTTT.

The V gene is TRBV5-5, the J gene TRBJ2-7; 7 positions match TRBD1. Germline trimming cut 0 bases from V and 7 bases from J; bases unmatched to any gene: 7. This CDR3 is built from 14 residues. Germline CDR1 and CDR2: SGHKS and YYEKEE (reference sequence). The CDR3 DNA is TGTGCCAGCAGCTTGGTACAGGGGACATGGGAGCAGTACTTC. Its translation: CASSLVQGTWEQYF.

The chain employs TRBV5-1 and TRBJ1-5; D gene uncertain. The V end lost 0 bases, the J end lost 3 bases, and 7 bases lay between the germline ends. The CDR3 is made up of 14 amino acids. Germline assignment: CDR1 SGHRS and CDR2 YFSETQ. CDR3 nucleotides: TGCGCCAGCAGCTTGGGGGCAGACAATCAGCCCCAGCATTTT. This codes for CASSLGADNQPQHF.

The chain has TRBV19 and TRBJ2-6; 9 bases are shared with TRBD1. V lost 5 bases, J lost 0 bases, and 11 bases stayed unmatched. There are 19 residues in the CDR3. Germline V gene sequence: CDR1 LNHDA, CDR2 SQIVND (reference sequence). CDR3 residues: CASSRYHGTGYSGANVLTF. CDR3 coding DNA: TGTGCCAGTAGTCGATACCACGGGACAGGGTACTCTGGGGCCAACGTCCTGACTTTC.

The CDR3 sequence: CASRTSGNHEQFF. The CDR3 nucleotides read TGTGCCAGCCGGACTAGCGGGAACCATGAGCAGTTCTTC. V is TRBV28 and J is TRBJ2-1, with 12 bases fitting TRBD2. Trimming took 8 bases from V and 8 from J; bases not matched to a gene: 4. This CDR3 has 13 residues. Germline lookup yields CDR1 MDHEN and CDR2 SYDVKM.

The chain links TRBV9 to TRBJ1-4; D perhaps matches TRBD1 (5 bases). V lost 4 bases, J lost 8 bases, and 9 bases lay in between. From germline, CDR1 is SGDLS and CDR2 YYNGEE. This CDR3 is built from 12 residues. The CDR3 is CASSRGEEKLFF. Here the CDR3 DNA reads TGTGCCAGCAGCCGGGGGGAGGAAAAACTGTTTTTT. The full variable domain, in which reference TRBV9 and TRBJ1-4 provide the parts outside the CDR3, is DSGVTQTPKHLITATGQRVTLRCSPRSGDLSVYWYQQSLDQGLQFLIQYYNGEERAKGNILERFSAQQFPDLHSELNLSSLELGDSALYFCASSRGEEKLFFGSGTQLSVL.

The chain links TRBV12-2 to TRBJ1-1; no DNA check was done on the table's D call, TRBD1. TRBV12-2 is noted as a pseudogene. The CDR3 is made up of 18 amino acids. The CDR3 here is CASHTLPGQGFGNTEAFF. The CDR3 bases are TGTGCAAGTCACACGCTACCAGGACAGGGGTTTGGGAACACTGAAGCTTTCTTT.

The gene calls are TRBV4-3 and TRBJ2-7; no reliable D call. V dropped 1 base and J dropped 2 bases, with 15 bases sitting between them. Germline V lookup: CDR1 LGHNA, CDR2 YSLEER. This CDR3 comprises 16 residues. The CDR3 DNA is TGCGCCAGCAGCCAAGCCTTCATTTATCCAGCCTACGAGCAGTACTTC. Translation gives CASSQAFIYPAYEQYF.

The chain couples TRBV18 to TRBJ2-2; D is possibly TRBD2 (6 bases). Germline V gene sequence: CDR1 KGHSH, CDR2 LQKENI. This CDR3 contains 15 residues. V was shortened by 6 bases and J by 1 base, with 12 bases between the two germline ends. The CDR3, as DNA: TGTGCCAGCTCGTCATCAGCGGGGAACACCGGGGAGCTGTTTTTT. This encodes CASSSSAGNTGELFF.

V gene TRBV5-1 combines with J gene TRBJ1-6, with 7 bases lining up with TRBD1. The ends lost 4 bases at V and 7 bases at J; junction bases unmatched: 8. This CDR3 comprises 15 residues. CDR1 and CDR2 from the germline V gene are SGHRS and YFSETQ. The CDR3 DNA follows: TGCGCCAGCAGCCCCCTGACAGGGTGGAATTCACCCCTCCACTTT. Amino acids: CASSPLTGWNSPLHF.

This clone has more than one count but fewer than ten. The J gene is TRBJ1-2, the V gene TRBV11-2; D possibly corresponds to TRBD1 (6 bases). V was clipped by 8 bases and J by 6 bases, with 22 bases between them. The CDR3 totals 15 residues. In germline, CDR1 is SGHAT, CDR2 FQNNGV. CDR3 coding DNA: TGTGCCAGCCGGACCATACAGGGATCTCGGAATGGCTACACCTTC. This translates into CASRTIQGSRNGYTF.

The chain links TRBV19 to TRBJ2-7, with 12 bases that match TRBD1. The CDR3 contains 14 residues. In germline, CDR1 is LNHDA, CDR2 SQIVND (reference sequence). Germline trimming cut 5 bases from V and 6 bases from J; bases unmatched to any gene: 5. The CDR3 nucleotides are TGTGCCAGTAGTCACCGGGACAGGGGGCCCGAGCAGTACTTC. Translation: CASSHRDRGPEQYF.

The chain couples TRBV5-1 to TRBJ2-1; TRBD2 aligns across 11 bases. After removal of 7 bases from V and 3 bases from J, the junction contained 6 bases not matched to a gene. Germline assignment: CDR1 SGHRS and CDR2 YFSETQ. CDR3 length: 15 residues. CDR3 in DNA: TGCGCCAGCGCCCTGGGGACTAGCGGCTACAATGAGCAGTTCTTC. Its translation is CASALGTSGYNEQFF.